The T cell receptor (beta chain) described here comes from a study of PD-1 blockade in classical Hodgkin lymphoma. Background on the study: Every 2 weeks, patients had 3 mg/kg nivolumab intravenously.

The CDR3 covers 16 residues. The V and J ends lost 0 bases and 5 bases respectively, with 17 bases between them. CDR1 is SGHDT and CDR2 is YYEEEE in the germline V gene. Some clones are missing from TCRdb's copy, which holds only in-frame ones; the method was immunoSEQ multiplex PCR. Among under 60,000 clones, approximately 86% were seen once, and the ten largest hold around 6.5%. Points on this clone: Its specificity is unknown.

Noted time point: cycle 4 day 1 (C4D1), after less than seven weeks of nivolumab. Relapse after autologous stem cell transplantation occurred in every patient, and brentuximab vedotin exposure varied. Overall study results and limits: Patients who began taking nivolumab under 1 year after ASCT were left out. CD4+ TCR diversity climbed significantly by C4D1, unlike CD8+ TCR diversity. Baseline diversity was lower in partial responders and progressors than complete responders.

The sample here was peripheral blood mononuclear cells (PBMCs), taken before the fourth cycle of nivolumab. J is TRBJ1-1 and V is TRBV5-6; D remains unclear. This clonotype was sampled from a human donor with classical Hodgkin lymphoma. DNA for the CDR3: TGTGCCAGCAGCTTGGGATGGGGAAGGGTAGGGACTGAAGCTTTCTTT. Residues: CASSLGWGRVGTEAFF.